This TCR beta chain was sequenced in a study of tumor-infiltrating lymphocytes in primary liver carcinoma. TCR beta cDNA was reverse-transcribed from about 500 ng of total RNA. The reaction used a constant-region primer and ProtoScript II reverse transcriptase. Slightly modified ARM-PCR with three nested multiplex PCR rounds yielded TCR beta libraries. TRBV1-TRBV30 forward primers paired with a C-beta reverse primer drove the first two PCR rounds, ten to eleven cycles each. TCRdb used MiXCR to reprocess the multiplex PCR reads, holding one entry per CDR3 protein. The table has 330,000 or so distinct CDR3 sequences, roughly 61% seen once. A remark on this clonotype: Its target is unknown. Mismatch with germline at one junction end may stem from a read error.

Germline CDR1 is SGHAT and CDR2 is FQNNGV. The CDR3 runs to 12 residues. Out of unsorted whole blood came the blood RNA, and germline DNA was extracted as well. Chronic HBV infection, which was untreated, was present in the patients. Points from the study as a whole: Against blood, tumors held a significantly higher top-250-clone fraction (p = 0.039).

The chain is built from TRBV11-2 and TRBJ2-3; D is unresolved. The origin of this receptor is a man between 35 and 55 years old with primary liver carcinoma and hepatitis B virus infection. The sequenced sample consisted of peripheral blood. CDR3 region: CTSSLPVDTEYF. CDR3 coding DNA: TGTACCAGCAGCCTACCCGTGGATACGGAGTATTTT.